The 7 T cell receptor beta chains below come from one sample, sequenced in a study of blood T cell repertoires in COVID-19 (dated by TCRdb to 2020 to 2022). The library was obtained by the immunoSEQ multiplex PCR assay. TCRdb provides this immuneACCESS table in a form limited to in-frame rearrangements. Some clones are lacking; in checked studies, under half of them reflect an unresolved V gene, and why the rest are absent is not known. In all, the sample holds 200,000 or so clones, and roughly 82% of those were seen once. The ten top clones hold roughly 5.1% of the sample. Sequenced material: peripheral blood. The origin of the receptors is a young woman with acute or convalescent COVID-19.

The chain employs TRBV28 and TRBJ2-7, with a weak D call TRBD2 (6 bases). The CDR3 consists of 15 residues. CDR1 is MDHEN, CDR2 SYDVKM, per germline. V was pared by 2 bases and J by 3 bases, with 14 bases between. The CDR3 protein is CASSLVPSADYEQYF. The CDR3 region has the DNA TGTGCCAGCAGTTTAGTCCCTAGCGCAGACTACGAGCAGTACTTC. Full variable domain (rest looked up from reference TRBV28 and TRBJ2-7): DVKVTQSSRYLVKRTGEKVFLECVQDMDHENMFWYRQDPGLGLRLIYFSYDVKMKEKGDIPEGYSVSREKKERFSLILESASTNQTSMYLCASSLVPSADYEQYFGPGTRLTVT.

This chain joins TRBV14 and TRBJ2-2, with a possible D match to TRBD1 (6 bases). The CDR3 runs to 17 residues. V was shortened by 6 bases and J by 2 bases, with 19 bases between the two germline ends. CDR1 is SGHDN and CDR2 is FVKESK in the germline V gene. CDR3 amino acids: CASSHIGQRLNTGELFF. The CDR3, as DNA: TGTGCCAGCAGTCACATTGGACAGAGACTCAACACCGGGGAGCTGTTTTTT.

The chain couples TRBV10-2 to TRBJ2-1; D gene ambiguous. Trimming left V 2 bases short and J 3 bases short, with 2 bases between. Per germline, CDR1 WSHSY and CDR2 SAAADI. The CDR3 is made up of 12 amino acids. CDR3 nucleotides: TGCGCCAGCAGTGAGCTCTACAATGAGCAGTTCTTC. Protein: CASSELYNEQFF.

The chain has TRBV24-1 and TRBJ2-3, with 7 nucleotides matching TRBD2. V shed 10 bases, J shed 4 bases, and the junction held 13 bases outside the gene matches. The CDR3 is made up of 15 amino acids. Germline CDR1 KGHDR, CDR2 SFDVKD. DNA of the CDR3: TGTGCCACAAAGGCTAGCGGCTATGGCGCAGATACGCAGTATTTT. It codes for CATKASGYGADTQYF.

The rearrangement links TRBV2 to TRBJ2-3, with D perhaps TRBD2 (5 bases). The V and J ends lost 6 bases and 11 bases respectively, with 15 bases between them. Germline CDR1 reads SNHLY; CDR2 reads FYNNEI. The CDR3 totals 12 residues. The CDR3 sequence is CASSPGTRWQYF. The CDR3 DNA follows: TGTGCCAGCAGCCCGGGAACTAGGTGGCAGTATTTT.

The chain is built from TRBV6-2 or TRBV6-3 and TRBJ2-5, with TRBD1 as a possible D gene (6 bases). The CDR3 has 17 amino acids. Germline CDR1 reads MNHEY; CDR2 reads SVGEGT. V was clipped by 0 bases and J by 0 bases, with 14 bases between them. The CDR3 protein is CASSYSTGTGNQETQYF. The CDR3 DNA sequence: TGTGCCAGCAGTTACTCGACCGGTACAGGGAACCAAGAGACCCAGTACTTC.

CDR3 region: CASSPDRVQPQHF. CDR3 sequence (DNA): TGTGCCAGCAGTCCCGACAGGGTTCAGCCCCAGCATTTT. This chain uses TRBV6-2 or TRBV6-3 with TRBJ1-5; 7 nucleotides line up with TRBD1. Unmatched junction bases numbered 4, after V lost 5 bases and J lost 6 bases. Germline V lookup: CDR1 MNHEY, CDR2 SVGEGT. This CDR3 is built from 13 residues.